Below, 32 T cell receptor beta chains from the same sample are listed, as sequenced in a study of blood T cell repertoires in COVID-19 (dated by TCRdb to between 2020 and 2021). Libraries were made using the immunoSEQ multiplex PCR assay. TCRdb took over this immuneACCESS table, retaining in-frame rearrangements with V and J assigned. Such tables are incomplete; in checked studies, under half of the missing clones stem from an unresolved V gene, and the remainder is unexplained. This sample is represented by around 43,000 clones; roughly 86% of them were singletons. More than 15% of the sample is in the top ten clones. Specimen: peripheral blood. Receptors were obtained from a man over 45 in a cohort sampled during active COVID-19.

This chain links TRBV4-1 with TRBJ1-1; D might be TRBD1 (6 bases). The germline V gene has CDR1 MGHRA and CDR2 YSYEKL. The V end was cut by 0 bases, the J end by 4 bases, with 12 bases between. The CDR3 is 15 residues long. CDR3 in amino acids: CASSQDPRGGTEAFF. The CDR3 DNA sequence: TGCGCCAGCAGCCAAGACCCTAGAGGGGGCACTGAAGCTTTCTTT.

The chain has TRBV9 and TRBJ2-2; TRBD2 matches at 7 bases. Losses at the gene ends were 4 bases for V and 0 bases for J; bases not matched to a gene: 6. The CDR3 runs 16 residues. Germline V gives CDR1 SGDLS, CDR2 YYNGEE. CDR3 amino acids: CASSFGLVTNTGELFF. For the CDR3, the DNA is TGTGCCAGCAGCTTCGGACTAGTTACGAACACCGGGGAGCTGTTTTTT.

The CDR3 loop is CASSLDGRGANGYTF. CDR3 DNA sequence: TGTGCCAGCAGCTTAGACGGGAGGGGCGCGAATGGCTACACCTTC. The chain links TRBV11-2 to TRBJ1-2, with a possible D match to TRBD1 (5 bases). Germline CDR1 is SGHAT and CDR2 is FQNNGV. V was cut by 0 bases and J by 6 bases, with 14 bases left in between. The CDR3 loop spans 15 amino acids. Drawing the rest from reference TRBV11-2 and TRBJ1-2, the complete variable domain is EAGVAQSPRYKIIEKRQSVAFWCNPISGHATLYWYQQILGQGPKLLIQFQNNGVVDDSQLPKDRFSAERLKGVDSTLKIQPAKLEDSAVYLCASSLDGRGANGYTFGSGTRLTVV.

The V gene is TRBV4-3, the J gene TRBJ1-5, with no clear D. This CDR3 has 15 amino acids. The ends were cut back, 1 base at V and 6 bases at J, with 13 bases in the middle. The V gene's germline CDR1 is LGHNA and CDR2 YSLEER. CDR3 coding DNA: TGCGCCAGCAGCCAAGTCTTTTCTCTCGTTCAGCCCCAGCATTTT. This codes for CASSQVFSLVQPQHF.

In the case of this clone: Other DNA sequences in the same sample also yield this CDR3. The rearrangement links TRBV6-6 to TRBJ2-7; 11 bases are shared with TRBD2. Germline V gene data show CDR1 as MNHNY and CDR2 as SVGAGI (reference sequence). Trimming cost V 6 bases and J 4 bases; bases outside gene matches: 11. The CDR3 has 16 residues. The CDR3 DNA follows: TGTGCCAGCAGCCACCCTGGGACTAGCGGAACATACGAGCAGTACGTC. This gives the protein CASSHPGTSGTYEQYV.

V and J are TRBV11-3 and TRBJ2-7, with TRBD1 matching 8 bases. V gave up 5 bases and J gave up 4 bases; unmatched junction bases: 4. CDR1 SGHNT and CDR2 YENEEA come from the germline V gene. This CDR3 contains 13 residues. CDR3 DNA: TGTGCCAGCAGCACTCGACAGGGGTACGAGCAGTACGTC. Translating gives CASSTRQGYEQYV.

This chain connects TRBV7-8 to TRBJ1-1; no reliable D call. V gave up 5 bases and J gave up 1 base, with 14 bases separating them. Germline CDR1 SGHVS, CDR2 FQNEAQ. CDR3 size: 15 residues. In DNA form, the CDR3 reads TGTGCCAGCAGCCCCCGGCGGGCTGAGAACACTGAAGCTTTCTTT. It codes for CASSPRRAENTEAFF. The whole variable domain, filled in from reference TRBV7-8 and TRBJ1-1, reads GAGVSQSPRYKVAKRGQDVALRCDPISGHVSLFWYQQALGQGPEFLTYFQNEAQLDKSGLPSDRFFAERPEGSVSTLKIQRTQQEDSAVYLCASSPRRAENTEAFFGQGTRLTVV.

This sequence joins TRBV5-1 and TRBJ2-2; 7 bases line up with TRBD1. The CDR3 totals 17 residues. Germline trimming cut 4 bases from V and 4 bases from J; bases unmatched to any gene: 13. Germline loops: CDR1 SGHRS, CDR2 YFSETQ. CDR3 sequence (DNA): TGCGCCAGCAGCGATGACAGGGACCCCCATCCCACCGGGGAGCTGTTTTTT. Amino acids: CASSDDRDPHPTGELFF.

The chain carries TRBV19 and TRBJ1-1, with TRBD1 matching 9 bases. Germline CDR1 reads LNHDA; CDR2 reads SQIVND (reference sequence). V trimming: 5 bases; J trimming: 5 bases; junction bases outside the gene matches: 6. The CDR3 is 14 amino acids. In DNA, the CDR3 is TGTGCCAGTAGTCTTTGGACAGGGGAGACTGAAGCTTTCTTT. It specifies CASSLWTGETEAFF.

V usage is TRBV29-1 and J usage is TRBJ1-2; TRBD1 might be the D (5 bases). Germline V gives CDR1 SQVTM, CDR2 ANQGSEA. V lost 0 bases, J lost 5 bases, and 10 bases lay in between. The CDR3 consists of 13 residues. The CDR3 protein is CSVEEAGRYGYTF. In DNA, the CDR3 is TGCAGCGTTGAAGAGGCAGGGAGGTATGGCTACACCTTC. Full variable domain (missing parts from reference TRBV29-1 and TRBJ1-2): SAVISQKPSRDICQRGTSLTIQCQVDSQVTMMFWYRQQPGQSLTLIATANQGSEATYESGFVIDKFPISRPNLTFSTLTVSNMSPEDSSIYLCSVEEAGRYGYTFGSGTRLTVV.

This chain joins TRBV5-5 and TRBJ2-7; D might be TRBD2 (5 bases). The CDR3 loop spans 13 amino acids. Trimming pared 0 bases from V and 5 bases from J, leaving 9 bases between. The V gene's germline CDR1 is SGHKS and CDR2 YYEKEE (reference sequence). For the CDR3, the DNA is TGTGCCAGCAGCTTGGGAGGGATCGACGAGCAGTACGTC. Amino acids: CASSLGGIDEQYV.

J is TRBJ2-3 and V is TRBV7-3; a possible D gene is TRBD1 (5 bases). The CDR3 runs to 15 residues. V was clipped by 6 bases and J by 0 bases, with 13 bases between them. In germline, CDR1 is SGHTA, CDR2 FQGTGA. The CDR3 here is CASSNGARSTDTQYF. The CDR3 DNA follows: TGTGCCAGCAGTAATGGGGCTCGTAGCACAGATACGCAGTATTTT. The complete variable domain, with remaining parts taken from reference TRBV7-3 and TRBJ2-3, reads GAGVSQTPSNKVTEKGKYVELRCDPISGHTALYWYRQSLGQGPEFLIYFQGTGAADDSGLPNDRFFAVRPEGSVSTLKIQRTERGDSAVYLCASSNGARSTDTQYFGPGTRLTVL.

The rearrangement uses TRBV4-1 and TRBJ2-2; 7 bases line up with TRBD1. The trim removed 0 bases at V and 9 bases at J, leaving 7 bases unmatched. The CDR3 is made up of 15 amino acids. CDR1 and CDR2 (germline): MGHRA, YSYEKL. This chain's CDR3 is CASSQDKGTAWELFF. CDR3 coding DNA: TGCGCCAGCAGCCAAGATAAGGGGACAGCTTGGGAGCTGTTTTTT.

The rearrangement uses TRBV21-1 and TRBJ1-5; the DNA was not used to check the table's D call, TRBD1. TRBV21-1 is flagged as a pseudogene. This CDR3 contains 11 residues. The DNA of the CDR3 is TGTGCCAGCAGCAATGGACAGGGGGAGTTTTTT. The encoded protein is CASSNGQGEFF.

The rearrangement joins TRBV11-3 to TRBJ2-1; TRBD2 might be the D (6 bases). Deletions cut 5 bases from V and 3 bases from J, with 14 bases between. The CDR3 is 15 amino acids. Germline CDR1 is SGHNT and CDR2 is YENEEA. CDR3 protein: CASSAPVGGYNEQFF. CDR3 coding DNA: TGTGCCAGCAGCGCCCCAGTGGGGGGCTACAATGAGCAGTTCTTC.

This clone was observed a single time. The V gene is TRBV6-2 or TRBV6-3, the J gene TRBJ1-6; tentatively, D is TRBD1 (5 bases). V lost 5 bases, J lost 10 bases, and 15 bases lay in between. Looked up from germline, CDR1 is MNHEY and CDR2 is SVGEGT. This CDR3 is 14 amino acids long. CDR3 sequence reads: CASSPTGNRSPLHF. CDR3 DNA: TGTGCCAGCAGTCCCACAGGAAATCGGTCACCCCTCCACTTT.

V is TRBV9 and J is TRBJ2-3, with 10 bases fitting TRBD2. J was trimmed by 6 bases and V by 6 bases; bases with no gene match: 10. The CDR3 totals 15 residues. CDR1 SGDLS and CDR2 YYNGEE come from the germline V gene. DNA of the CDR3: TGTGCCAGCAATGCCCTAGCGGGAGAATTGGATACGCAGTATTTT. Protein product: CASNALAGELDTQYF.

This clone was found a few times. The chain joins TRBV12-3 or TRBV12-4 to TRBJ2-7; D may be TRBD2 (6 bases). The CDR3 has 12 residues. V lost 1 base to trimming and J lost 13 bases, with 14 bases between them. CDR3 sequence reads: CASSLERGWRYF. The CDR3 DNA sequence: TGTGCCAGCAGTTTAGAACGGGGGTGGCGATACTTC.

V is TRBV18 and J is TRBJ1-2; a possible D gene is TRBD1 (6 bases). The germline V gene has CDR1 KGHSH and CDR2 LQKENI. CDR3 length: 15 amino acids. V gave up 4 bases and J gave up 0 bases, with 12 bases separating them. Here the CDR3 DNA reads TGTGCCAGCTCACAGGGGGTTGGGACTAACTATGGCTACACCTTC. This codes for CASSQGVGTNYGYTF.

The table lists this clone with a count of one. This chain uses TRBV6-5 with TRBJ2-1, with D possibly matching TRBD2 (6 bases). The CDR3 runs to 14 residues. Germline V CDR1 and CDR2: MNHEY, SVGAGI. V shed 8 bases and J shed 2 bases, with 13 bases lying between them. In DNA, the CDR3 is TGTGCCAGCTGGAGGGAGCCCCCCTACAATGAGCAGTTCTTC. Its protein is CASWREPPYNEQFF.

The chain couples TRBV7-3 to TRBJ2-1; D is possibly TRBD1 (8 bases). Trimming left V 2 bases short and J 5 bases short, with 16 bases between. The CDR3 contains 16 residues. Per the germline V gene, CDR1 is SGHTA and CDR2 is FQGTGA. The CDR3 protein is CASSLGNRGGNNEQFF. For the CDR3, the DNA is TGTGCCAGCAGCTTAGGGAACAGGGGGGGTAACAATGAGCAGTTCTTC.

V usage is TRBV7-2 and J usage is TRBJ2-3; the match to TRBD1 covers 7 bases. The CDR3 covers 15 residues. CDR1 and CDR2 from the germline V gene are SGHTA and FQGNSA. The J segment lost 2 bases and the V segment lost 4 bases, leaving 6 bases of the junction unmatched. CDR3 region: CASSSRQGPTDTQYF. For the CDR3, the DNA is TGTGCCAGCAGCTCTCGACAGGGCCCCACAGATACGCAGTATTTT.

The rearrangement joins TRBV19 to TRBJ1-3; TRBD1 aligns across 10 bases. The J segment lost 4 bases and the V segment lost 6 bases, leaving 9 bases of the junction unmatched. The CDR3 is 16 residues long. Germline CDR1 LNHDA, CDR2 SQIVND (reference sequence). CDR3 bases: TGTGCCAGTAGCTACGGGACAGGGGCCTTAGGAAACACCATATATTTT. Translating it yields CASSYGTGALGNTIYF.

This sequence joins TRBV6-5 and TRBJ2-1, with unresolved D. V lost 0 bases and J lost 4, with 10 bases in between. This CDR3 is built from 15 residues. Looked up from germline, CDR1 is MNHEY and CDR2 is SVGAGI. As DNA, the CDR3 is TGTGCCAGCAGTTACTCGAGGCCCGGATACAATGAGCAGTTCTTC. Translating gives CASSYSRPGYNEQFF.

The rearrangement joins TRBV18 to TRBJ2-5; D is undetermined. The germline CDR1 and CDR2 sequences are KGHSH and LQKENI. The CDR3 spans 14 residues. Trimming stripped 3 bases from V and 2 bases from J, with 10 bases between. The chain's CDR3 is CASSPGHSQETQYF. CDR3 nucleotides: TGTGCCAGCTCACCGGGCCACTCGCAAGAGACCCAGTACTTC.

V and J are TRBV6-1 and TRBJ1-2; unclear D gene. V dropped 5 bases and J dropped 0 bases, with 7 bases sitting between them. The CDR3 loop spans 13 amino acids. The germline CDR1 and CDR2 sequences are MNHNS and SASEGT. The CDR3 loop reads CASSPGANYGYTF. The CDR3 DNA reads as TGTGCCAGCAGTCCCGGGGCTAACTATGGCTACACCTTC.

The gene calls are TRBV9 and TRBJ2-5; 7 bases map to TRBD2. V shed 3 bases and J 3 bases; nucleotides not matched to a gene: 8. CDR3 length: 15 amino acids. Germline lookup yields CDR1 SGDLS and CDR2 YYNGEE. CDR3 sequence: CASSDGAGREETQYF. CDR3 DNA sequence: TGTGCCAGCAGCGATGGGGCAGGGAGGGAAGAGACCCAGTACTTC.

This clone was detected a few times. The gene calls are TRBV9 and TRBJ2-3, with 7 bases matching TRBD2. Germline V gene lookup returns CDR1 SGDLS and CDR2 YYNGEE. The CDR3 has 14 amino acids. With 7 bases clipped from V and 2 bases from J, the junction kept 7 bases outside the gene matches. The CDR3 region has the DNA TGTGCCAGCGCGGGCGGGAGCGTCACAGATACGCAGTATTTT. Residues: CASAGGSVTDTQYF.

This clone was detected once. The gene calls are TRBV6-5 and TRBJ2-2, with 7 bases that match TRBD1. V gave up 9 bases and J gave up 6 bases; unmatched junction bases: 7. Per the germline V gene, CDR1 is MNHEY and CDR2 is SVGAGI. The CDR3 has 13 amino acids. The CDR3 loop is CASRPTGAGELFF. CDR3 coding DNA: TGTGCCAGTCGTCCTACAGGGGCCGGGGAGCTGTTTTTT.

The chain uses TRBV11-2 and TRBJ2-2; TRBD1 matches 8 bases. After removal of 4 bases from V and 1 base from J, the junction contained 5 bases not matched to a gene. CDR3 size: 16 residues. The germline V gene has CDR1 SGHAT and CDR2 FQNNGV. The CDR3 spells CASSSRTGRNTGELFF. CDR3 coding DNA: TGTGCCAGCAGCTCCCGGACAGGGAGGAACACCGGGGAGCTGTTTTTT.

The V gene is TRBV4-3, the J gene TRBJ1-4; D unclear. The CDR3 covers 16 residues. Germline loops: CDR1 LGHNA, CDR2 YSLEER. The germline V and J ends were trimmed by 0 bases and 0 bases, with 8 bases remaining between them. The CDR3 DNA sequence: TGCGCCAGCAGCCAAGACGGGAGGGCAACTAATGAAAAACTGTTTTTT. Its protein product is CASSQDGRATNEKLFF.

V gene TRBV5-1 combines with J gene TRBJ2-2; D gene ambiguous. Germline V gene sequence: CDR1 SGHRS, CDR2 YFSETQ. The CDR3 is made up of 15 amino acids. V lost 0 bases to trimming and J lost 2 bases, with 8 bases between them. DNA for the CDR3: TGCGCCAGCAGCTTGGGCCAGACTAACACCGGGGAGCTGTTTTTT. Translated, it gives CASSLGQTNTGELFF.